This is a list of T cell receptor beta chains from one sample in a study of Graves' ophthalmopathy and Graves' hyperthyroidism. TCRdb processed the multiplex PCR reads anew with MiXCR; each CDR3 protein has one entry. The data show around 1.1 million distinct CDR3 sequences, with roughly 35% seen just once and more than 9.5% held by the top ten. The sequenced sample consisted of peripheral blood or thyroid tissue (not recorded which). The receptors were sampled from an adult man with Graves' hyperthyroidism. Each CDR3 is given with its conserved first and last residue. Each record gives: CDR3 protein, CDR3 DNA, D gene, clone size, J gene, V gene. D genes are given only for firm matches. Part of the rows lack a size; the others show once, few, many or a class for expanded clones.

CASSFQGLSPLHF TGTGCCAGCAGCTTCCAGGGGCTCTCACCCCTCCACTTT . many TRBJ1-6 TRBV7-9
CASSLPPPGGYGYTF TGCGCCAGCAGCCTACCGCCACCGGGTGGGTATGGCTACACCTTC . . TRBJ1-2 TRBV4-1
CASILEDRNTIYF TGTGCCAGCATCCTGGAAGATCGAAACACCATATATTTT . . TRBJ1-3 TRBV12-3/TRBV12-4
CSASGRAEKLLF TGCAGTGCCTCGGGACGGGCGGAAAAACTGTTGTTT . . TRBJ1-4 TRBV20-1
CASSQGQGKGTEAFF TGTGCCAGCAGCCAAGGACAGGGTAAGGGCACTGAAGCTTTCTTT TRBD1 . TRBJ1-1 TRBV7-2
CASHYGETQYF TGTGCCAGCCATTATGGGGAGACCCAGTACTTC . . TRBJ2-5 TRBV2
CASSFSGTLNSPLHF TGTGCCAGCAGCTTCTCCGGCACCTTAAATTCACCCCTCCACTTT . . TRBJ1-6 TRBV9
CASSFQINYGYTF TGTGCCAGCAGTTTCCAAATTAACTATGGCTACACCTTC . few TRBJ1-2 TRBV12-3/TRBV12-4
CASSLQGHYSYEQYF TGTGCCAGCAGCCTTCAGGGGCACTATTCCTACGAGCAGTACTTC . . TRBJ2-7 TRBV7-6
CASRANEAFF TGTGCCAGCAGGGCAAATGAAGCTTTCTTT . many TRBJ1-1 TRBV2